The 9 T cell receptor beta chains below were found in one sample sequenced in a study of Ad26.COV2.S vaccination and SARS-CoV-2 variants. Sample treatment: around 19 received Ad26.COV2.S at low or high dose, single or two shots; roughly five received placebo; per-sample allocation not given. At day 63 after the first vaccine or placebo injection, samples were drawn. TCRdb's copy holds only in-frame clones and misses some; the assay was immunoSEQ multiplex PCR. The repertoire has a few hundred thousand clones, approximately 83% of them found once; the top ten carry around 7%. Sequencing used peripheral blood, obtained in a trial of Ad26.COV2.S vaccine versus placebo. These receptors came from a person aged 18-65 years who received the Ad26.COV2.S COVID-19 vaccine or a placebo.

This clone was counted only a few times. J is TRBJ1-6 and V is TRBV2; no reliable D call. Looked up from germline, CDR1 is SNHLY and CDR2 is FYNNEI. Trimming took 7 bases from V and 7 from J, leaving 14 bases between them. The CDR3 is 14 residues long. CDR3: CASTARERNSPLHF. The CDR3 DNA follows: TGTGCCAGCACTGCCAGAGAGAGGAATTCACCCCTCCACTTT.

The chain is built from TRBV5-1 and TRBJ2-1; TRBD1 matches at 8 bases. V was clipped by 6 bases and J by 7 bases; unmatched bases: 9. Germline V gene lookup returns CDR1 SGHRS and CDR2 YFSETQ. The CDR3 is 14 residues long. CDR3 DNA: TGCGCCAGCACACAGGGGGGCGTTTGGAATGAGCAGTTCTTC. This gives the protein CASTQGGVWNEQFF. Full variable domain (outside the CDR3, taken from reference TRBV5-1 and TRBJ2-1): KAGVTQTPRYLIKTRGQQVTLSCSPISGHRSVSWYQQTPGQGLQFLFEYFSETQRNKGNFPGRFSGRQFSNSRSEMNVSTLELGDSALYLCASTQGGVWNEQFFGPGTRLTVL.

The rearrangement links TRBV3-1 (or the pseudogene TRBV3-2) to TRBJ2-2; D uncertain. V shed 2 bases and J shed 5 bases, with 6 bases lying between them. This CDR3 comprises 13 residues. CDR1 LGHDT and CDR2 YNNKEL come from the germline V gene (reference sequence). DNA for the CDR3: TGTGCCAGCAGCCAATTCGTGACCGGGGAGCTGTTTTTT. It yields the protein CASSQFVTGELFF.

The J gene is TRBJ1-1, the V gene TRBV19; D possibly corresponds to TRBD1 (5 bases). Germline assignment: CDR1 LNHDA and CDR2 SQIVND (reference sequence). The germline V and J ends were trimmed by 7 bases and 0 bases, with 15 bases remaining between them. This CDR3 is built from 15 residues. Written as DNA, the CDR3 is TGTGCCAGTACCCCAGGGTACGGGGTGAACACTGAAGCTTTCTTT. Its protein product is CASTPGYGVNTEAFF.

This clone was counted a few times. This rearrangement joins TRBV14 to TRBJ2-1; 15 bases align to TRBD2. CDR1 SGHDN and CDR2 FVKESK come from the germline V gene. The ends lost 5 bases at V and 15 bases at J; junction bases unmatched: 5. The CDR3 totals 13 residues. In nucleotides, the CDR3 is TGTGCCAGCAGCGGTGGACTAGCGGGAGGGGTGTTCTTC. Amino acid sequence: CASSGGLAGGVFF.

The chain employs TRBV30 and TRBJ1-5; D is ambiguous. V shed 0 bases and J shed 0 bases, with 9 bases lying between them. This CDR3 has 15 amino acids. Germline CDR1 GTSNPN, CDR2 SVGIG (reference sequence). CDR3 DNA sequence: TGTGCCTGGAGTGTAGGAGGGTATAGCAATCAGCCCCAGCATTTT. As protein: CAWSVGGYSNQPQHF.

This chain connects TRBV6-5 to TRBJ1-2, with 7 nucleotides matching TRBD1. J gave up 7 bases and V 7 bases, and 15 bases lay outside the gene matches. Germline V gene lookup returns CDR1 MNHEY and CDR2 SVGAGI. The CDR3 extends over 15 amino acids. CDR3 nucleotides: TGTGCCAGCAAACCGGGACAGAGGGTCAATGGTGGCTACACCTTC. This sequence encodes CASKPGQRVNGGYTF.

V usage is TRBV7-2 and J usage is TRBJ2-7, with TRBD2 as a possible D gene (5 bases). This CDR3 is 13 amino acids long. Trimming took off 4 bases at V and 2 bases at J, with 9 bases between the two ends. The germline V gene encodes CDR1 SGHTA and CDR2 FQGNSA. This chain's CDR3 is CASSSMGAYEQYF. CDR3 sequence (DNA): TGTGCCAGCAGCTCTATGGGAGCCTACGAGCAGTACTTC.

The chain has TRBV7-9 and TRBJ1-1; D remains ambiguous. There are 12 residues in the CDR3. Germline V gene sequence: CDR1 SEHNR, CDR2 FQNEAQ (reference sequence). V was shortened by 1 base and J by 11 bases, with 11 bases between the two germline ends. The CDR3 nucleotides are TGTGCCAGCAGCTTAGAGGCGGGGTGGGCTTTCTTT. Amino acid sequence: CASSLEAGWAFF. Full variable domain (rest looked up from reference TRBV7-9 and TRBJ1-1): DTGVSQNPRHKITKRGQNVTFRCDPISEHNRLYWYRQTLGQGPEFLTYFQNEAQLEKSRLLSDRFSAERPKGSFSTLEIQRTEQGDSAMYLCASSLEAGWAFFGQGTRLTVV.